The rows below give T cell receptor beta chains drawn from one sample of a study of T cell responses to AZD1222 COVID-19 vaccine. Sequenced by immunoSEQ multiplex PCR; TCRdb stores in-frame clones only, minus some. The sample lists 72,000 or so clones, roughly 87% occurring once. The starting material was peripheral blood, obtained 28 days after the second AZD1222 dose. The receptors derive from an adult who received the AZD1222 COVID-19 vaccine. Both conserved end residues are part of each CDR3. The order of the fields is V gene, D gene, J gene, CDR3 protein. The D gene is left open where the match is weak.

TRBV29-1	-	TRBJ1-1	CSVAGHLFVEAFF
TRBV5-6	TRBD1	TRBJ2-7	CASSKTGAYEQYF
TRBV27	-	TRBJ1-3	CASSYSRGLGNTIYF
TRBV9	TRBD2	TRBJ2-1	CASSVGGRLNEQFF
TRBV7-2	TRBD2	TRBJ2-3	CASSSHSGSKTDTQYF
TRBV6-5	TRBD1	TRBJ1-5	CASSLRQGVNQPQHF
TRBV7-9	-	TRBJ2-1	CASIRTGSNEQFF
TRBV5-5	-	TRBJ2-2	CASSLGAGANTGELFF
TRBV19	-	TRBJ1-5	CASSEQSVQPQHF
TRBV2	-	TRBJ1-4	CASRAGPTNEKLFF
TRBV5-6	-	TRBJ1-6	CASSFGAVNSPLHF
TRBV18	-	TRBJ2-5	CASSPRTIQETQYF
TRBV4-2	-	TRBJ1-5	CASSQGASEVNQPQHF
TRBV18	TRBD1	TRBJ2-7	CASSPESPTGSPYEQYF
TRBV7-9	-	TRBJ2-1	CASSSRGNEQFF
TRBV12-5	-	TRBJ2-3	CASGLVPPTTDTQYF
TRBV19	TRBD2	TRBJ2-5	CASSNGGGEETQYF
TRBV19	TRBD2	TRBJ2-3	CATASGAVTDTQYF
TRBV5-6	-	TRBJ2-1	CASSAGNYNEQFF
TRBV10-1	TRBD2	TRBJ2-7	CASPCGSGRPYEQYF
TRBV12-3/TRBV12-4	-	TRBJ1-5	CASRDQGSAQHF
TRBV11-2	-	TRBJ1-1	CASSLEGVLNTEAFF
TRBV7-2	-	TRBJ1-6	CASSLGSSYNSPLHF
TRBV11-3	TRBD2	TRBJ2-7	CASSSLTSGSHEQYF
TRBV5-1	-	TRBJ1-3	CASSLGPGASGNTIYF
TRBV2	-	TRBJ2-7	CASRLAGEQYF
TRBV7-9	-	TRBJ2-3	CASSLEGPDTQYF
TRBV7-9	-	TRBJ1-5	CASSGDGVGNQPQHF
TRBV10-1	-	TRBJ1-5	CASSGALNQPQHF
TRBV11-3	-	TRBJ2-1	CASSLAGARQEQFF
TRBV7-9	-	TRBJ1-5	CASSFQANQPQHF